The subject of this entry is one T cell receptor beta chain. TCRdb's table, derived via immunoSEQ multiplex PCR, lists solely in-frame clones and lacks some. This table holds around 68,000 clones, more than 75% found once. This CDR3 has 15 amino acids. The germline CDR1 and CDR2 sequences are SGHTA and FQGNSA. Trimming shortened V by 1 base and J by 3 bases, and 13 bases separated the two germline ends. The data belong to a study of identifying expanded T cells in peripheral blood. This chain uses TRBV7-2 with TRBJ2-7; tentative D call: TRBD2 (6 bases). Sample: blood. The TCR comes from a person between 18 and 75 years old in good health. CDR3 sequence (DNA): TGTGCCAGCAGCTTAGTAAGGGAGGCCTTCTACGAGCAGTACTTC. Translating gives CASSLVREAFYEQYF.